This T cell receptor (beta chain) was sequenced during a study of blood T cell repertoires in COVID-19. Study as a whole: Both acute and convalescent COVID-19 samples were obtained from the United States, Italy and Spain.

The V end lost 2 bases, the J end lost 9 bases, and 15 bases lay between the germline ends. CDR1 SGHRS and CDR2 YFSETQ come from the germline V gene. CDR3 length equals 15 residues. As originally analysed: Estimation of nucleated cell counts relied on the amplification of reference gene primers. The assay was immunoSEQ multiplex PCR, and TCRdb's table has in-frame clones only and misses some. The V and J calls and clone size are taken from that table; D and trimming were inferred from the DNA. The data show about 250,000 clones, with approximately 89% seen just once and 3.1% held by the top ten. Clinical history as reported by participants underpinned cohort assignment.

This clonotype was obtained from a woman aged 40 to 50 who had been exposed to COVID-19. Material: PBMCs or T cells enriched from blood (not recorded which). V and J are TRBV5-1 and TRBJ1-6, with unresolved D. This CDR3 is CASSLAGTQLSPLHF. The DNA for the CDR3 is TGCGCCAGCAGCTTAGCAGGTACCCAGCTTTCACCCCTCCACTTT.